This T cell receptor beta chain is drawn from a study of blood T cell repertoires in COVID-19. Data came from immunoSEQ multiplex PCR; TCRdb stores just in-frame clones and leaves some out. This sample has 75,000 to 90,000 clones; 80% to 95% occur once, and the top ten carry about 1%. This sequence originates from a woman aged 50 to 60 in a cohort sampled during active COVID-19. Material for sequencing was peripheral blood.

CDR3 sequence reads: CASSPDFSTDTQYF. DNA for the CDR3: TGTGCCAGCTCACCGGACTTCTCCACAGATACGCAGTATTTT. The chain is built from TRBV18 and TRBJ2-3; D perhaps matches TRBD2 (5 bases). Germline V lookup: CDR1 KGHSH, CDR2 LQKENI. This CDR3 is built from 14 residues. Trimming took off 3 bases at V and 2 bases at J, with 9 bases between the two ends.